These 29 T cell receptor beta chains originate from one sample sequenced in a study of blood T cells in healthy people across ages. Combining a sample-barcoded 5' primer with a J-beta primer mix, a second PCR ran for roughly 6 to 12 cycles. TCRdb re-analysed the 5' RACE reads in MiXCR, keeping a single row per CDR3 protein. Of roughly 640,000 distinct CDR3 sequences in the sample, about 30% were seen once. The sequenced material came from blood. Source of these receptors: a woman aged 80 or over in good health.

This clonotype showed up many times. The rearrangement joins TRBV5-6 to TRBJ2-7; no clear D. The CDR3 is 14 residues long. Trimming pared 4 bases from V and 7 bases from J, leaving 18 bases between. CDR1 is SGHDT and CDR2 is YYEEEE in the germline V gene. CDR3 sequence reads: CASSLGRAVREQYF. DNA for the CDR3: TGTGCCAGCAGCCTGGGAAGGGCGGTGAGGGAGCAGTACTTC.

This clonotype has ten or more counts. The chain has TRBV20-1 and TRBJ1-6; D is ambiguous. This CDR3 spans 17 amino acids. Germline CDR1 is DFQATT and CDR2 is SNEGSKA (reference sequence). Trimming cost V 0 bases and J 0 bases, with 12 bases left between them. The chain's CDR3 is CSARDLREGSYNSPLHF. CDR3 DNA sequence: TGCAGTGCTAGAGATCTGCGGGAAGGCTCCTATAATTCACCCCTCCACTTT.

This clonotype was counted a few times. A clone one base away is much larger, so this may be a read error. V usage is TRBV12-3 or TRBV12-4 and J usage is TRBJ2-3; no clear D gene. CDR3 length: 15 amino acids. This CDR3 reads CASSPGLGPTDAQYF. As DNA, the CDR3 is TGTGCCAGCAGTCCCGGCCTAGGGCCCACAGATGCGCAGTATTTT.

The chain couples TRBV6-2 or TRBV6-3 to TRBJ2-7; D tentatively fits TRBD1 or TRBD2 (5 bases each). This CDR3 comprises 15 residues. The germline CDR1 and CDR2 sequences are MNHEY and SVGEGT. Between the trimmed V and J ends, which lost 2 bases and 1 base, there was a span of 12 bases. CDR3 sequence reads: CASSYLGTASYEQYF. The DNA for the CDR3 is TGTGCCAGCAGTTACCTTGGGACGGCATCCTACGAGCAGTACTTC.

This rearrangement joins TRBV7-2 to TRBJ1-6; D remains unclear. V shed 5 bases and J shed 6 bases, with 17 bases lying between them. Germline V gives CDR1 SGHTA, CDR2 FQGNSA. There are 16 residues in the CDR3. CDR3 in DNA: TGTGCCAGCAGCCCCAGACTGAATTCCCTTAATTCACCCCTCCACTTT. Encoded protein: CASSPRLNSLNSPLHF.

This clonotype was recorded many times. The chain employs TRBV10-3 and TRBJ2-3, with TRBD2 matching over 14 bases. This CDR3 contains 15 residues. Trimming took 7 bases from V and 5 from J; bases not matched to a gene: 5. Germline V gives CDR1 ENHRY, CDR2 SYGVKD. The CDR3 DNA is TGTGCCATCAAGACTAGCGGGGGGGCCCGAGATACGCAGTATTTT. Translation gives CAIKTSGGARDTQYF.

Many counts were recorded for this clonotype. V gene TRBV20-1 combines with J gene TRBJ1-2; no reliable D call. The CDR3 loop spans 13 amino acids. Germline lookup yields CDR1 DFQATT and CDR2 SNEGSKA (reference sequence). Trimming removed 5 bases from V and 8 bases from J, with 18 bases in between. The CDR3 spells CSAPVRPGAGYTF. CDR3 nucleotides: TGCAGTGCTCCAGTAAGGCCGGGCGCAGGCTACACCTTC.

The chain is built from TRBV5-1 and TRBJ2-7, with TRBD2 matching 7 bases. CDR1 is SGHRS and CDR2 is YFSETQ in the germline V gene. V was pared by 5 bases and J by 3 bases, with 8 bases of the junction left unmatched. The CDR3 runs 14 residues. CDR3 coding DNA: TGCGCCAGCAGGTACGAGACTAGCAGCTACGAGCAGTACTTC. The encoded protein is CASRYETSSYEQYF.

In its sample, this clonotype was seen a few times. This sequence joins TRBV7-9 and TRBJ1-1, with D tentatively TRBD1 (5 bases). The CDR3 contains 15 residues. Trimming cost V 5 bases and J 5 bases, with 18 bases left between them. Germline CDR1 reads SEHNR; CDR2 reads FQNEAQ (reference sequence). CDR3 DNA: TGTGCCAGCAGCCCCGGAGGGGCAGGAAAAACTGAAGCTTTCTTT. As protein: CASSPGGAGKTEAFF.

This clonotype was observed a handful of times. A much bigger clone sits one base away, suggesting this may be a read error. The rearrangement joins TRBV7-8 to TRBJ2-1; D gene unclear. The CDR3 loop spans 15 amino acids. Trimming removed 0 bases at V and 10 bases at J, with 16 bases between. From germline, CDR1 is SGHVS and CDR2 FQNEAQ. CDR3 coding DNA: TGTGCCAGCAGCTTAGCCGACTCGAACAACTACGAGCAGTTCTTC. It is translated as CASSLADSNNYEQFF. Together with reference TRBV7-8 and TRBJ2-1, the CDR3 gives the full variable domain: GAGVSQSPRYKVAKRGQDVALRCDPISGHVSLFWYQQALGQGPEFLTYFQNEAQLDKSGLPSDRFFAERPEGSVSTLKIQRTQQEDSAVYLCASSLADSNNYEQFFGPGTRLTVL.

To note about this clonotype: One end of the junction does not line up with germline, which may come from a read error. The genes are TRBV5-6 and TRBJ2-4, with 7 bases aligning to TRBD1. The CDR3 is 15 residues long. Germline loops: CDR1 SGHDT, CDR2 YYEEEE. The CDR3 spells CANSLWKGAKDIQYF. CDR3 nucleotides: TGTGCCAACAGCTTGTGGAAGGGGGCCAAAGACATTCAGTACTTC.

The genes are TRBV6-2 or TRBV6-3 and TRBJ2-7; D remains ambiguous. The length of the CDR3 is 13 residues. Trimming removed 0 bases from V and 6 bases from J, with 9 bases in between. Germline CDR1 reads MNHEY; CDR2 reads SVGEGT. This chain's CDR3 is CASSYSERLEQYF. The CDR3 nucleotides are TGTGCCAGCAGTTACTCCGAGCGTCTCGAGCAGTACTTC.

On this clonotype itself: One end of the junction varies from germline; a read error may be responsible. V gene TRBV5-4 combines with J gene TRBJ1-3, with D maybe TRBD1 (6 bases). The CDR3 runs 16 residues. In germline, CDR1 is SGHNT, CDR2 YYREEE (reference sequence). The CDR3 DNA is TGTGCCAGCAGCACCGATCCAGGGGTCTCTGGAAACACCATGTATTTT. This sequence encodes CASSTDPGVSGNTMYF.

The chain has TRBV5-1 and TRBJ2-2, with 7 bases fitting TRBD1. J was trimmed by 0 bases and V by 5 bases; bases with no gene match: 4. Germline V gene lookup returns CDR1 SGHRS and CDR2 YFSETQ. CDR3 length: 15 residues. The CDR3 DNA follows: TGCGCCAGCAGGCCCGGGACAGCGAACACCGGGGAGCTGTTTTTT. Residues: CASRPGTANTGELFF. Full variable domain (rest looked up from reference TRBV5-1 and TRBJ2-2): KAGVTQTPRYLIKTRGQQVTLSCSPISGHRSVSWYQQTPGQGLQFLFEYFSETQRNKGNFPGRFSGRQFSNSRSEMNVSTLELGDSALYLCASRPGTANTGELFFGEGSRLTVL.

This clonotype has just a few counts. The CDR3 loop reads CASGASGANVLTF. The CDR3 coding sequence is TGTGCCAGCGGGGCCTCTGGGGCCAACGTCCTGACTTTC. The rearrangement uses TRBV6-1 and TRBJ2-6; the D gene is possibly TRBD1 (5 bases). The CDR3 has 13 residues. Trimming shortened V by 8 bases and J by 0 bases, and 5 bases separated the two germline ends. Per the germline V gene, CDR1 is MNHNS and CDR2 is SASEGT.

The V and J genes are TRBV5-4 and TRBJ2-3; 11 nucleotides align to TRBD2. The germline CDR1 and CDR2 sequences are SGHNT and YYREEE (reference sequence). The V gene end was trimmed by 4 bases and the J gene end by 4 bases; junction bases not matched to a gene: 11. The CDR3 contains 17 residues. CDR3 residues: CASSPRLLAGGPDTQYF. CDR3 nucleotides: TGTGCCAGCAGCCCTCGACTCCTAGCGGGGGGCCCAGATACGCAGTATTTT.

The gene calls are TRBV12-3 or TRBV12-4 and TRBJ2-1; the match to TRBD2 covers 12 bases. CDR3 length: 13 residues. With V trimmed by 6 bases and J by 7 bases, 1 base remained unmatched. The CDR3 DNA follows: TGTGCCAGCAGCGGACTAGCGGGAAATGAGCAGTTCTTC. This codes for CASSGLAGNEQFF.

A word on this clonotype: A read error may produce the germline difference seen at one junction end. J is TRBJ1-1 and V is TRBV6-1; 7 bases line up with TRBD1. This CDR3 region has 15 residues. CDR1 is MNHNS and CDR2 is SASEGT in the germline V gene. This CDR3 is CAGSEWGQLNTEAFF. CDR3 in DNA: TGTGCCGGCAGTGAATGGGGACAGCTGAACACTGAAGCTTTCTTT.

This clonotype was counted many times. The CDR3 bases are TGCAGTGCTTTGACTAGCGGGGGATTTTACGAGCAGTACTTC. This gives the protein CSALTSGGFYEQYF. The chain links TRBV20-1 to TRBJ2-7, with 12 bases that match TRBD2. Germline CDR1 DFQATT, CDR2 SNEGSKA (reference sequence). The V segment lost 5 bases and the J segment 4 bases; nucleotides outside the gene matches: 6. The CDR3 is 14 residues long.

As for this clonotype: A junction end diverges from the germline sequence, so it may reflect a read error. This chain joins TRBV20-1 and TRBJ2-1; TRBD1 might be the D (6 bases). The CDR3 has 12 residues. CDR1 and CDR2 (germline): DFQATT, SNEGSKA (reference sequence). The DNA for the CDR3 is TGCAGTGCCGGACAGATTAGCAATGGGCAGTTCTTC. Residues: CSAGQISNGQFF.

This clonotype was observed at least ten times. This rearrangement joins TRBV10-3 to TRBJ2-7; D is undetermined. The CDR3 covers 14 residues. Between the trimmed V and J ends, which lost 0 bases and 1 base, there was a span of 7 bases. The germline gives CDR1 ENHRY, CDR2 SYGVKD. In nucleotides, the CDR3 is TGTGCCATCAGTGAGTCTACTATTTCCTACGAGCAGTACTTC. Translated: CAISESTISYEQYF.

This clonotype turned up a few times. V usage is TRBV18 and J usage is TRBJ1-1; D remains unclear. The CDR3 spans 13 residues. V lost 2 bases and J lost 4, with 8 bases in between. Germline assignment: CDR1 KGHSH and CDR2 LQKENI. CDR3: CASSPITATEAFF. The CDR3 coding sequence is TGTGCCAGCTCACCAATAACAGCCACTGAAGCTTTCTTT.

The rearrangement links TRBV20-1 to TRBJ2-7, with 11 positions matching TRBD2. V dropped 6 bases and J dropped 7; count of bases not matched to a gene: 14. CDR1 is DFQATT, CDR2 SNEGSKA, per germline (reference sequence). The CDR3 runs to 15 residues. In DNA form, the CDR3 reads TGCAGTGCCAAGTCCGGGACTAGCGGTAACAATGAGCAGTACTTC. Translation: CSAKSGTSGNNEQYF.

This clonotype turned up a few times. A read error is possible here, since a much larger clone lies one base away. The chain couples TRBV6-6 to TRBJ2-1; D is tentatively TRBD1 or TRBD2 (6 bases each). Germline V gene data show CDR1 as MNHNY and CDR2 as SVGAGI (reference sequence). The V gene lost 5 bases and the J gene lost 13 bases, with 24 bases spanning the gap. This CDR3 is built from 15 residues. CDR3 bases: TGTGCCAGCAGTAGGGGGAGCGGAGGGCAAGAGACCCAGTTCTTC. This encodes CASSRGSGGQETQFF.

This clonotype was observed at least ten times. V gene TRBV5-6 combines with J gene TRBJ2-3; no clear D gene. Trimming shortened V by 0 bases and J by 6 bases, and 5 bases separated the two germline ends. The CDR3 consists of 12 residues. The germline V gene has CDR1 SGHDT and CDR2 YYEEEE. The CDR3 spells CASSLDRDTQYF. In DNA form, the CDR3 reads TGTGCCAGCAGCTTGGATCGTGATACGCAGTATTTT.

Regarding this clonotype: This could be a read error, since a much larger clone is one nucleotide away. V gene TRBV28 combines with J gene TRBJ2-5; no definite D call. Judging by the DNA end, TRBJ2-1 fits better; the J call may be wrong. The length of the CDR3 is 14 residues. Germline V gene lookup returns CDR1 MDHEN and CDR2 SYDVKM. In DNA form, the CDR3 reads TGTGCCAGCAGTTTATCCGACTTCCAAGAGACCCAGTTCTTC. Encoded protein: CASSLSDFQETQFF.

This clonotype has a handful of counts. The V gene is TRBV30, the J gene TRBJ1-1; the D is unclear. CDR1 GTSNPN and CDR2 SVGIG come from the germline V gene (reference sequence). The CDR3 covers 10 residues. CDR3 sequence (DNA): TGTGCTTTCCCGGCTCGTGAAGCTTTCTTT. Translation gives CAFPAREAFF.

The chain is built from TRBV7-2 and TRBJ1-6; perhaps TRBD1 as D (6 bases). In germline, CDR1 is SGHTA, CDR2 FQGNSA. V was clipped by 5 bases and J by 7 bases, with 9 bases between them. This CDR3 spans 13 amino acids. CDR3 protein: CASSHDRNSPLHF. The CDR3 DNA follows: TGTGCCAGCAGCCACGACAGGAATTCACCCCTCCACTTT.

The J gene is TRBJ1-1, the V gene TRBV5-1; 8 bases are a match to TRBD1. CDR3 length: 13 amino acids. The trim removed 3 bases at V and 5 bases at J, leaving 3 bases unmatched. Germline CDR1 is SGHRS and CDR2 is YFSETQ. The chain's CDR3 is CASSSTGETEAFF. The CDR3 nucleotides are TGCGCCAGCAGCTCGACAGGGGAGACTGAAGCTTTCTTT.